The clone carrying this T cell receptor beta chain showed up just once. The sample comes from a study of shared clonotypes between healthy human individuals. Donation came from healthy HIV-negative adults that had no recent acute infections or vaccinations. Original handling: ImmunoSEQ sequences covered only the junction and lacked quality scores; filtering therefore differed. Measured with immunoSEQ multiplex PCR; TCRdb has only the in-frame clones, and not every one. V and J calls plus clone size are reproduced from that table; the DNA served to infer D and trimming. The table has 1,400,000 or so clones, 98% seen once; the top ten hold approximately 0.4%. Per the germline V gene, CDR1 is SEHNR and CDR2 is FQNEAQ (reference sequence). The CDR3 is 15 residues long. V shed 2 bases, J shed 5 bases, and the junction held 7 bases outside the gene matches.

The source of this sequence is a man younger than 40 in good health. The J gene is TRBJ2-5, the V gene TRBV7-9, with 8 bases matching TRBD1. Sequenced: naive CD4+ T cells sorted from blood. Noted subset: CD45RA+ positively selected. The CDR3 protein is CASSLQAGGGETQYF. Written as DNA, the CDR3 is TGTGCCAGCAGCTTACAGGCAGGGGGCGGGGAGACCCAGTACTTC.